The 15 T cell receptor beta chains below all came from one sample that was sequenced in a study of shared clonotypes between healthy human individuals. Repertoires were generated with immunoSEQ multiplex PCR, while TCRdb's copy carries only in-frame clones and drops some. The sample carries about 980,000 clones, around 80% recorded once. The sequencing input was memory CD4+ T cells sorted from blood. Subset here: CD45RA-negative fraction. All receptors derive from a man in his late teens or twenties in good health.

The chain recombines TRBV21-1 with TRBJ1-5; the table's D gene call, TRBD1, was not cross checked with the DNA. TRBV21-1 is a documented pseudogene. This CDR3 spans 15 amino acids. CDR3 sequence (DNA): TGTGCCAGCAGCACCTGGCGGACAGGGGATCAGCCCCAGCATTTT. Translation: CASSTWRTGDQPQHF.

This clone has more than one count but fewer than ten. The V call is TRBV9, the J call TRBJ1-6; no clear D gene. This CDR3 is built from 12 residues. The V gene lost 8 bases and the J gene lost 14 bases, with 17 bases spanning the gap. Germline CDR1 SGDLS, CDR2 YYNGEE. CDR3 protein: CASSKLASTLHF. CDR3 DNA sequence: TGTGCCAGTTCTAAATTGGCGTCCACCCTCCACTTT.

This clone was recorded a few times. The chain recombines TRBV30 with TRBJ1-5, with a possible D match to TRBD1 (5 bases). The germline gives CDR1 GTSNPN, CDR2 SVGIG (reference sequence). Trimming cost V 3 bases and J 2 bases, with 14 bases left between them. The CDR3 covers 15 residues. In DNA form, the CDR3 reads TGTGCCTGGAGGGGGAGGGGCTGGGGCAATCAGCCCCAGCATTTT. Its protein is CAWRGRGWGNQPQHF.

The V call is TRBV19, the J call TRBJ1-2, with 9 bases aligning to TRBD1. CDR3 length equals 15 residues. Germline assignment: CDR1 LNHDA and CDR2 SQIVND (reference sequence). V was pared by 4 bases and J by 9 bases, with 12 bases of the junction left unmatched. CDR3 sequence: CASSRDSGTGSSYTF. The CDR3 coding sequence is TGTGCCAGTAGTAGAGATTCCGGGACAGGGAGTAGCTACACCTTC.

The V call is TRBV30, the J call TRBJ2-5; 7 positions match TRBD2. The J segment lost 3 bases and the V segment lost 1 base, leaving 5 bases of the junction unmatched. Germline values: CDR1 GTSNPN, CDR2 SVGIG (reference sequence). CDR3 length: 14 residues. This CDR3 reads CAWSGGGPKETQYF. CDR3 nucleotide sequence: TGTGCCTGGAGTGGGGGGGGTCCGAAAGAGACCCAGTACTTC.

The CDR3 sequence: CATSRGPSGLGAETQYF. The CDR3 DNA is TGTGCCACCAGCAGAGGGCCTAGCGGGTTGGGGGCAGAGACCCAGTACTTC. The chain carries TRBV15 and TRBJ2-5; TRBD2 matches at 8 bases. CDR3 length equals 17 residues. J lost 4 bases, V lost 1 base, and 11 bases had no gene match. Per germline, CDR1 LNHNV and CDR2 YYDKDF (reference sequence).

The V and J genes are TRBV30 and TRBJ2-7; D perhaps matches TRBD1 (6 bases). The CDR3 has 13 residues. V shed 3 bases and J shed 2 bases, with 11 bases lying between them. Germline CDR1 and CDR2: GTSNPN and SVGIG (reference sequence). CDR3 protein: CAWRQTGTYEQYF. The CDR3 DNA sequence: TGTGCCTGGAGACAAACAGGGACCTACGAGCAGTACTTC. Using reference TRBV30 and TRBJ2-7 for the parts outside the CDR3, the full variable domain is SQTIHQWPATLVQPVGSPLSLECTVEGTSNPNLYWYRQAAGRGLQLLFYSVGIGQISSEVPQNLSASRPQDRQFILSSKKLLLSDSGFYLCAWRQTGTYEQYFGPGTRLTVT.

The rearrangement joins TRBV27 to TRBJ1-1, with TRBD1 matching 7 bases. The junction had 4 bases not matched to a gene; V was cut back by 2 bases and J by 1 base. This CDR3 is built from 15 residues. The germline CDR1 and CDR2 sequences are MNHEY and SMNVEV (reference sequence). In nucleotides, the CDR3 is TGTGCCAGCAGTTTACTCGGGACAGCGAACACTGAAGCTTTCTTT. Translation: CASSLLGTANTEAFF.

The chain is built from TRBV27 and TRBJ1-6; 8 bases are shared with TRBD1. The trim removed 4 bases at V and 1 base at J, leaving 6 bases unmatched. Looked up from germline, CDR1 is MNHEY and CDR2 is SMNVEV (reference sequence). The CDR3 totals 17 residues. CDR3 protein: CASSSQGARSYNSPLHF. CDR3 bases: TGTGCCAGCAGTTCCCAGGGGGCGAGGTCCTATAATTCACCCCTCCACTTT.

The J gene is TRBJ2-1, the V gene TRBV5-8, with a weak D call TRBD1 (6 bases). Trimming shortened V by 0 bases and J by 4 bases, and 14 bases separated the two germline ends. CDR3 length: 16 amino acids. Germline-derived CDR1 and CDR2 are SGHTS and YDEGEE. The CDR3 reads CASSLVGARAYNEQFF. CDR3 bases: TGTGCCAGCAGCTTGGTGGGGGCAAGGGCTTACAATGAGCAGTTCTTC.

The rearrangement uses TRBV6-1 and TRBJ2-1; a weak D match, TRBD2 (6 bases). The CDR3 length is 12 residues. Looked up from germline, CDR1 is MNHNS and CDR2 is SASEGT. V lost 1 base, J lost 14 bases, and 12 bases lay in between. CDR3 residues: CASSEDGGLEFF. The CDR3 DNA reads TGTGCCAGCAGTGAAGACGGGGGTCTGGAGTTCTTC.

In this sample, this clone turned up once. The chain links TRBV5-1 to TRBJ1-1, with no clear D. The ends were cut back, 3 bases at V and 2 bases at J, with 8 bases in the middle. The CDR3 has 13 residues. The germline gives CDR1 SGHRS, CDR2 YFSETQ. The CDR3 region has the DNA TGCGCCAGCAGCTCGGCGAGAAACACTGAAGCTTTCTTT. As protein: CASSSARNTEAFF.

There are a few counts of this clone. The rearrangement joins TRBV19 to TRBJ1-1; D unresolved. Germline assignment: CDR1 LNHDA and CDR2 SQIVND (reference sequence). Trimming removed 7 bases from V and 1 base from J, with 13 bases in between. The CDR3 has 14 amino acids. CDR3 sequence: CASKAGSSNTEAFF. The CDR3 DNA reads as TGTGCCAGTAAGGCGGGTTCTTCGAACACTGAAGCTTTCTTT. Based on the CDR3 plus reference TRBV19 and TRBJ1-1, the full variable domain is DGGITQSPKYLFRKEGQNVTLSCEQNLNHDAMYWYRQDPGQGLRLIYYSQIVNDFQKGDIAEGYSVSREKKESFPLTVTSAQKNPTAFYLCASKAGSSNTEAFFGQGTRLTVV.

This sequence joins TRBV7-8 and TRBJ1-3; D unresolved. This CDR3 region has 16 residues. Germline V CDR1 and CDR2: SGHVS, FQNEAQ. V lost 1 base to trimming and J lost 3 bases, with 13 bases between them. CDR3 sequence: CASSLGSVRDGNTIYF. The CDR3 region has the DNA TGTGCCAGCAGCTTAGGGTCTGTTAGGGATGGAAACACCATATATTTT.

J is TRBJ1-1 and V is TRBV5-1, with a tentative D call TRBD1 (6 bases). Deletions cut 4 bases from V and 5 bases from J, with 18 bases between. Germline V gene data show CDR1 as SGHRS and CDR2 as YFSETQ. This CDR3 comprises 15 residues. CDR3 DNA: TGCGCCAGCAGCCCCCCGGGGACACTTTTTACTGAAGCTTTCTTT. This gives the protein CASSPPGTLFTEAFF.